This T cell receptor (beta chain) was sequenced for a study of OX40 agonist ivuxolimab in advanced cancers. Overall study context: Ivuxolimab, an antibody acting as an agonist of OX40 (CD134), was used to treat patients. Patients treated during dose escalation were battling hepatocellular carcinoma, melanoma, renal cell or head and neck cancer. Study-wide points: Near-lowest levels of clonal expansion characterized partial responders at 0.1-3.0 mg/kg. In the expanded peripheral T cells, antigen specificity was never determined.

The ends were cut back, 0 bases at V and 4 bases at J, with 18 bases in the middle. This CDR3 has 16 amino acids. Germline V gives CDR1 GTSNPN, CDR2 SVGIG (reference sequence). Worth noting for this clone: Its specificity is unknown.

Libraries were prepared by immunoSEQ multiplex PCR; TCRdb keeps only in-frame clonotypes and omits some of them. The sample lists 76,000 or so clones, over 90% occurring once. This clonotype was sampled from an adult with an advanced solid tumor such as melanoma, head and neck, liver or kidney cancer. The chain has TRBV30 and TRBJ1-1, with D possibly matching TRBD1 (6 bases). The sequencing used CD4+ or CD8+ T cells sorted from blood, collected in a trial of the OX40 agonist ivuxolimab. The CDR3 spells CAWSVTSHRALTEAFF. The CDR3 bases are TGTGCCTGGAGTGTAACTTCCCACAGGGCCCTCACTGAAGCTTTCTTT.